These T cell receptor beta chains were read from a single sample in a study of yellow fever vaccine responses in identical twins. TCRdb processed the RT-PCR reads anew with MiXCR; each CDR3 protein has one entry. This table holds around 13,000 distinct CDR3 sequences, around four fifths found once. The material was T cells from blood (PBMCs), unsorted or a sorted subset (not recorded which), obtained before or after yellow fever vaccination (not recorded which). Every receptor here comes from a woman aged 18-30 years who received the yellow fever vaccine. Both conserved end residues are part of each CDR3.

V gene: TRBV19
J gene: TRBJ1-1
CDR3 protein: CASSITLLRRDGFF

V gene: TRBV11-2
J gene: TRBJ2-7
CDR3 protein: CASSFSGAYEQYF

V gene: TRBV21-1
J gene: TRBJ2-6
CDR3 protein: CASSKGSTGSGANVLTF

V gene: TRBV7-6
J gene: TRBJ2-5
CDR3 protein: CASSSTAKQETQYF

V gene: TRBV7-3
J gene: TRBJ2-1
CDR3 protein: CASSLEGHLGQFF

V gene: TRBV20-1
J gene: TRBJ1-1
CDR3 protein: CSARDLLGPTTEAFF

V gene: TRBV4-3
J gene: TRBJ2-2
CDR3 protein: CASSQVGTDSGELFF

V gene: TRBV4-1
J gene: TRBJ2-7
CDR3 protein: CASSQVAGGRNEQYF

V gene: TRBV28
J gene: TRBJ2-1
CDR3 protein: CASSLRYNEQFF

V gene: TRBV7-8
J gene: TRBJ2-7
CDR3 protein: CASSTGTGLYEQYF

V gene: TRBV11-1
J gene: TRBJ1-1
CDR3 protein: CASSPAEGRGTEAFF

V gene: TRBV4-3
J gene: TRBJ2-3
CDR3 protein: CASSQWLASTDTQYF

V gene: TRBV3-1
J gene: TRBJ2-7
CDR3 protein: CASSQGTGRLYF

V gene: TRBV11-1
J gene: TRBJ2-1
CDR3 protein: CASSLQRVTFDEQFF

V gene: TRBV12-3/TRBV12-4
J gene: TRBJ2-1
CDR3 protein: CASSHFSSSYNEQFF

V gene: TRBV29-1
J gene: TRBJ2-5
CDR3 protein: CSVNGGSQETQYF

V gene: TRBV7-6
J gene: TRBJ1-1
CDR3 protein: CASSQTRGGQPNTEAFF

V gene: TRBV5-1
J gene: TRBJ2-2
CDR3 protein: CASSLGPYTGELFF

V gene: TRBV7-9
J gene: TRBJ1-4
CDR3 protein: CASSLYPGQVNEKLFF

V gene: TRBV6-1
J gene: TRBJ2-3
CDR3 protein: CASSEGTPDTQYF

V gene: TRBV7-3
J gene: TRBJ2-5
CDR3 protein: CASSPSGARTQYF

V gene: TRBV6-7
J gene: TRBJ1-1
CDR3 protein: CASNTSNTEAFF

V gene: TRBV15
J gene: TRBJ1-5
CDR3 protein: CATSRDRQGNQPQHF

V gene: TRBV12-3/TRBV12-4
J gene: TRBJ2-7
CDR3 protein: CASSLTSSSYEQYF

V gene: TRBV19
J gene: TRBJ2-7
CDR3 protein: CASSIKANSYEQYF

V gene: TRBV11-1
J gene: TRBJ2-1
CDR3 protein: CASSLPRISGRSYNEQFF

V gene: TRBV2
J gene: TRBJ2-3
CDR3 protein: CASSEALMGTQYF

V gene: TRBV7-7
J gene: TRBJ2-1
CDR3 protein: CASSKTSMNEQFF

V gene: TRBV18
J gene: TRBJ2-7
CDR3 protein: CASSPGGYEQYF

V gene: TRBV15
J gene: TRBJ1-1
CDR3 protein: CATSRDYQSAAFF

V gene: TRBV9
J gene: TRBJ2-3
CDR3 protein: CASSGIQGSSTDTQYF

V gene: TRBV11-2
J gene: TRBJ2-7
CDR3 protein: CASSLLQGAKYEQYF

V gene: TRBV4-1
J gene: TRBJ2-5
CDR3 protein: CASSRSGTEETQYF

V gene: TRBV28
J gene: TRBJ2-1
CDR3 protein: CASSFSSGEQFF

V gene: TRBV13
J gene: TRBJ2-1
CDR3 protein: CASSLTGGFYNEQFF

V gene: TRBV11-3
J gene: TRBJ2-1
CDR3 protein: CASSYGLAGGSYNEQFF

V gene: TRBV7-2
J gene: TRBJ2-1
CDR3 protein: CASSLGTPSWQFF

V gene: TRBV2
J gene: TRBJ2-1
CDR3 protein: CASSGFPGHNEQFF

V gene: TRBV7-3
J gene: TRBJ2-7
CDR3 protein: CASSLGPGNYEQYF

V gene: TRBV29-1
J gene: TRBJ2-2
CDR3 protein: CSVGTRNTGELFF

V gene: TRBV2
J gene: TRBJ2-7
CDR3 protein: CASSNGISYEQYF

V gene: TRBV29-1
J gene: TRBJ2-1
CDR3 protein: CSVVGTGALNEQFF

V gene: TRBV5-6
J gene: TRBJ2-7
CDR3 protein: CASSLGSGTEQYF

V gene: TRBV4-3
J gene: TRBJ2-1
CDR3 protein: CASSQVPSGDYNEQFF

V gene: TRBV18
J gene: TRBJ2-1
CDR3 protein: CASSPRTPSSSYNEQFF

V gene: TRBV10-3
J gene: TRBJ1-2
CDR3 protein: CAITPGPEPYGYTF